The 22 T cell receptor beta chains below were found in one sample sequenced in a study of blood T cells in healthy people across ages. With a J-beta primer mix and a sample-barcoded 5' primer, a second PCR ran about 6 to 11 cycles. TCRdb reanalysed the 5' RACE reads using MiXCR and keeps one entry per CDR3 protein. The sample lists approximately 810,000 distinct CDR3 sequences, around 36% seen once, with about an eighth in the top ten. Specimen: blood. These receptors were taken from a man aged 18 to 29 in good health.

The gene calls are TRBV6-2 or TRBV6-3 and TRBJ2-7, with D perhaps matching TRBD1 or TRBD2 (5 bases each). The germline CDR1 and CDR2 sequences are MNHEY and SVGEGT. V lost 5 bases to trimming and J lost 3 bases, with 14 bases between them. The CDR3 is made up of 14 amino acids. CDR3 protein: CASSDGDQIYEQYF. As DNA, the CDR3 is TGTGCCAGCAGTGACGGGGACCAAATCTACGAGCAGTACTTC.

This rearrangement joins TRBV20-1 to TRBJ2-5; a weak D match, TRBD1 (6 bases). Trimming removed 4 bases from V and 11 bases from J, with 20 bases in between. The CDR3 covers 13 residues. Per the germline V gene, CDR1 is DFQATT and CDR2 is SNEGSKA (reference sequence). The CDR3 sequence: CSATGTSGDEQYF. CDR3 sequence (DNA): TGCAGTGCTACTGGGACATCTGGCGATGAGCAGTACTTC.

This clonotype came up a few times. The V gene is TRBV4-2, the J gene TRBJ2-3; maybe TRBD1 (5 bases). CDR3 length: 19 amino acids. With 0 bases removed from V and 0 bases from J, the gap between germline ends came to 19 bases. Looked up from germline, CDR1 is LGHNA and CDR2 is YNFKEQ. This CDR3 is CASSQDFSRAAGSTDTQYF. DNA for the CDR3: TGTGCCAGCAGCCAAGATTTTAGCAGGGCAGCCGGGAGCACAGATACGCAGTATTTT.

The chain joins TRBV3-1 to TRBJ2-3; D perhaps matches TRBD1 (6 bases). CDR3 size: 14 residues. Per germline, CDR1 LGHDT and CDR2 YNNKEL (reference sequence). V was pared by 8 bases and J by 1 base, with 13 bases between. The CDR3 loop reads CASVWAGGTDTQYF. The CDR3 region has the DNA TGTGCCAGCGTCTGGGCAGGGGGCACAGATACGCAGTATTTT.

This clonotype was observed a handful of times. The V call is TRBV25-1, the J call TRBJ1-5; D not certain. V lost 3 bases to trimming and J lost 0 bases, with 6 bases between them. Per the germline V gene, CDR1 is MGHDK and CDR2 is SYGVNS. CDR3 length: 14 amino acids. CDR3 region: CASSDSDSNQPQHF. Here the CDR3 DNA reads TGTGCCAGCAGTGACAGCGATAGCAATCAGCCCCAGCATTTT.

V is TRBV7-8 and J is TRBJ1-2; tentatively, D is TRBD1 (5 bases). This CDR3 is 15 amino acids long. The germline V gene encodes CDR1 SGHVS and CDR2 FQNEAQ. V was cut by 2 bases and J by 6 bases, with 16 bases left in between. The CDR3: CASSLRRGSMDGYTF. The CDR3 coding sequence is TGTGCCAGCAGCTTAAGACGGGGGTCTATGGATGGCTACACCTTC. Looking up the rest from reference TRBV7-8 and TRBJ1-2 gives the full variable domain: GAGVSQSPRYKVAKRGQDVALRCDPISGHVSLFWYQQALGQGPEFLTYFQNEAQLDKSGLPSDRFFAERPEGSVSTLKIQRTQQEDSAVYLCASSLRRGSMDGYTFGSGTRLTVV.

Only a few counts were recorded for this clonotype. This chain uses TRBV6-5 with TRBJ2-7; a possible D gene is TRBD1 (5 bases). Germline loops: CDR1 MNHEY, CDR2 SVGAGI. V was clipped by 6 bases and J by 6 bases, with 9 bases between them. CDR3 length equals 11 residues. The DNA of the CDR3 is TGTGCCAGCAGGTCAGGGTTCGAGCAGTACTTC. This sequence encodes CASRSGFEQYF.

This clonotype is a singleton in its sample. A much larger clone differs by one base, so this may be a read error. The genes are TRBV12-3 or TRBV12-4 and TRBJ1-1; D remains ambiguous. Trimming pared 2 bases from V and 8 bases from J, leaving 12 bases between. The CDR3 runs to 13 residues. CDR3 sequence (DNA): TGTGCCAGCAGTTTATGGCTTGCAGAAGAAGCTTTCTTT. It codes for CASSLWLAEEAFF.

This chain links TRBV9 with TRBJ2-3; D is unresolved. Germline V gene data show CDR1 as SGDLS and CDR2 as YYNGEE. The CDR3 length is 14 residues. The V end lost 0 bases, the J end lost 1 base, and 6 bases lay between the germline ends. CDR3 bases: TGTGCCAGCAGCGTAGCTTGGGGCACAGATACGCAGTATTTT. Translation gives CASSVAWGTDTQYF.

The table lists this clonotype with a count of one. A much more abundant neighbour one base away suggests this may be a read error. This sequence joins TRBV12-3 or TRBV12-4 and TRBJ2-7; D may match TRBD1 or TRBD2 (7 bases each). The CDR3 covers 16 residues. Trimming stripped 1 base from V and 7 bases from J, with 20 bases between. For the CDR3, the DNA is TGTGCCAGCAGTTTAGAGGGGGCTAGCGGATACAATGAGCAGTACTTC. Translating it yields CASSLEGASGYNEQYF.

The CDR3 loop reads CASSPGLYSNEQYF. In DNA, the CDR3 is TGCGCCAGCAGCCCAGGACTGTATAGCAATGAGCAGTACTTC. The rearrangement uses TRBV4-1 and TRBJ2-7; D perhaps matches TRBD2 (5 bases). Looked up from germline, CDR1 is MGHRA and CDR2 is YSYEKL. CDR3 length: 14 amino acids. V was cut by 4 bases and J by 7 bases, with 17 bases left in between.

V and J are TRBV6-1 and TRBJ2-4; 11 nucleotides agree with TRBD2. Germline CDR1 MNHNS, CDR2 SASEGT. The CDR3 is 16 residues long. Unmatched junction bases numbered 11, after V lost 0 bases and J lost 13 bases. The CDR3 DNA reads as TGTGCCAGCAGTGAAGCAATAGCGGGGGGGCCCTATGAGCAGTACTTC. Its translation: CASSEAIAGGPYEQYF.

The rearrangement uses TRBV9 and TRBJ2-7, with D possibly TRBD2 on 6 matching bases. Trimming left V 1 base short and J 6 bases short, with 17 bases between. The germline gives CDR1 SGDLS, CDR2 YYNGEE. The CDR3 has 15 amino acids. The CDR3 loop reads CASSVRTGVPTEQYF. As DNA, the CDR3 is TGTGCCAGCAGCGTAAGGACGGGGGTCCCCACCGAGCAGTACTTC.

The chain uses TRBV2 and TRBJ2-4; 7 bases match TRBD1. CDR3 length: 14 amino acids. Trimming removed 6 bases from V and 1 base from J; junction bases left unmatched: 3. Germline CDR1 SNHLY, CDR2 FYNNEI. CDR3 amino acids: CASRDRVAKNIQYF. The CDR3 DNA follows: TGTGCCAGCAGAGACAGGGTTGCCAAAAACATTCAGTACTTC.

As regards this clonotype: A much bigger clone sits one base away, suggesting this may be a read error. The chain joins TRBV20-1 to TRBJ2-3, with TRBD2 identical over 10 bases. Germline V CDR1 and CDR2: DFQATT, SNEGSKA (reference sequence). The CDR3 runs 14 residues. The CDR3 DNA sequence: TGCGGTGCTAGAGATAGCGGGGGGATAGATACGCAGTATTTT. It is translated as CGARDSGGIDTQYF.

CDR3 DNA: TGTGCCAGCAGCTCGACTAGCGGGGGGGGTTACAATGAGCAGTTCTTC. Protein product: CASSSTSGGGYNEQFF. V usage is TRBV7-7 and J usage is TRBJ2-1, with TRBD2 matching over 14 bases. J was trimmed by 4 bases and V by 4 bases; bases with no gene match: 3. The CDR3 spans 16 residues. Germline V gene data show CDR1 as SSHAT and CDR2 as FNYEAQ (reference sequence).

The genes are TRBV3-1 and TRBJ1-2; possibly TRBD1 for D (5 bases). The length of the CDR3 is 18 residues. With 0 bases removed from V and 0 bases from J, the gap between germline ends came to 17 bases. Germline CDR1 is LGHDT and CDR2 is YNNKEL (reference sequence). For the CDR3, the DNA is TGTGCCAGCAGCCAAGAAGGTAATCGGGGACCGACTAACTATGGCTACACCTTC. This encodes CASSQEGNRGPTNYGYTF.

This chain links TRBV6-1 with TRBJ1-2; D is unclear. Deletions cut 2 bases from V and 6 bases from J, with 13 bases between. In germline, CDR1 is MNHNS, CDR2 SASEGT. The CDR3 is 14 residues long. The CDR3 is CASSEIKGRNGYTF. CDR3 DNA sequence: TGTGCCAGCAGTGAAATAAAGGGCAGAAATGGCTACACCTTC.

Notes on this clonotype: This may be a read error, as it is one base from a much larger clone. This chain links TRBV7-2 with TRBJ2-3; D unclear. The length of the CDR3 is 16 residues. V was trimmed by 5 bases and J by 4 bases, leaving 19 bases between them. Germline loops: CDR1 SGHTA, CDR2 FQGNSA. As DNA, the CDR3 is TGTGCCAGCAGCCCCCCCGTGAGCCCCCGGTCAGATACGCAGTATTTT. This translates into CASSPPVSPRSDTQYF. Together with reference TRBV7-2 and TRBJ2-3, the CDR3 gives the full variable domain: GAGVSQSPSNKVTEKGKDVELRCDPISGHTALYWYRQSLGQGLEFLIYFQGNSAPDKSGLPSDRFSAERTGGSVSTLTIQRTQQEDSAVYLCASSPPVSPRSDTQYFGPGTRLTVL.

Details on this clonotype: A read error may be the cause here, since a much bigger clone is one base away. The chain has TRBV4-3 and TRBJ2-1, with a tentative D call TRBD1 (6 bases). There are 16 residues in the CDR3. CDR1 is LGHNA and CDR2 is YSLEER in the germline V gene. CDR3 sequence: CASSQNSRGAYNDQFF. DNA for the CDR3: TGCGCCAGCAGCCAAAACAGCAGGGGAGCCTACAATGATCAGTTCTTC.

V and J are TRBV3-1 and TRBJ2-1; D remains ambiguous. Germline V CDR1 and CDR2: LGHDT, YNNKEL (reference sequence). V lost 3 bases, J lost 4 bases, and 13 bases lay in between. This CDR3 spans 15 amino acids. CDR3 in amino acids: CASSHAAESYNEQFF. CDR3 in DNA: TGTGCCAGCAGCCATGCGGCGGAAAGTTACAATGAGCAGTTCTTC.

In its sample, this clonotype was seen once. The CDR3 region is CASAGFGGTEAFF. CDR3 nucleotide sequence: TGTGCCAGCGCTGGATTTGGTGGGACTGAAGCTTTCTTT. The V call is TRBV14, the J call TRBJ1-1; D unresolved. CDR1 and CDR2 from the germline V gene are SGHDN and FVKESK. Trimming removed 8 bases from V and 5 bases from J, with 15 bases in between. CDR3 size: 13 residues.